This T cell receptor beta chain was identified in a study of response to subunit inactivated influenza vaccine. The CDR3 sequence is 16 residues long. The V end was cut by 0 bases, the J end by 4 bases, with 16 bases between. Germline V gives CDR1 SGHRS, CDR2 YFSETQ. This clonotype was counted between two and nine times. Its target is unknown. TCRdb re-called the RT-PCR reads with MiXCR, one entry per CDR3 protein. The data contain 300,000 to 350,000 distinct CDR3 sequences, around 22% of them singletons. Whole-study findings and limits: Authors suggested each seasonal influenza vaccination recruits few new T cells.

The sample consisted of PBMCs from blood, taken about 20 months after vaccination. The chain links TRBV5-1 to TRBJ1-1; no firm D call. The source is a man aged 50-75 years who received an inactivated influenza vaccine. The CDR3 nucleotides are TGCGCCAGCAGCTTGGATGGACTGACTGGTATCACTGAAGCTTTCTTT. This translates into CASSLDGLTGITEAFF.